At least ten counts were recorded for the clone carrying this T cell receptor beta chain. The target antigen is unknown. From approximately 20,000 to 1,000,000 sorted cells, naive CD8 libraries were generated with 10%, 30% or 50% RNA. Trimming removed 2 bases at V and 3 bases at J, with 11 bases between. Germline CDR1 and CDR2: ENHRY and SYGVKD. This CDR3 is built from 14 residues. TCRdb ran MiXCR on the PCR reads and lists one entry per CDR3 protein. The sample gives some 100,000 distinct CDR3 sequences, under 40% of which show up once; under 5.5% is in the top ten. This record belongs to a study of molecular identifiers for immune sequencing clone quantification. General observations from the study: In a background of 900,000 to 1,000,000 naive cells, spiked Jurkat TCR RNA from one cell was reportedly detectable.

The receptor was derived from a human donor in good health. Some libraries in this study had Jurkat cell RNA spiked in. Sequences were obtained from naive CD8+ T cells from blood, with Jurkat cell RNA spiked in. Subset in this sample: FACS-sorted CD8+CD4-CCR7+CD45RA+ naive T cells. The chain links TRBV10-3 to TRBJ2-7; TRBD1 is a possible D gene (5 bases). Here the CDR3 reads CAISEDSEYYEQYF. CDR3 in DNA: TGTGCCATCAGTGAGGACAGTGAGTACTACGAGCAGTACTTC.